The T cell receptor beta chain described here comes from a study of blood T cells in healthy people across ages. Study in general: Capturing about one barcoded beta molecule per two T cells was achieved by template switching. Regarding the study as a whole: Possibly confounding the expanded clonotype changes was the fact that donor CMV status was unknown.

Of note for this clonotype: Its antigen is not identified.

Each sample used at least 6.5 million PBMCs. Trimming pared 0 bases from V and 3 bases from J, leaving 9 bases between. The germline V gene encodes CDR1 SEHNR and CDR2 FQNEAQ (reference sequence). This CDR3 has 14 residues. Together with a sample-barcoded 5' primer, a J-beta primer mix was included in a second PCR lasting roughly 6 to 12 cycles. TCRdb used MiXCR to reprocess the 5' RACE reads, holding one entry per CDR3 protein. The sample lists 720,000 or so distinct CDR3 sequences, around 38% seen once, with about 32% in the top ten. Source material: blood. The chain has TRBV7-9 and TRBJ2-7; D is possibly TRBD1 (6 bases). This receptor was identified in a man at least 80 years old in good health. CDR3 region: CASSLAQGNYEQYF. The CDR3 DNA reads as TGTGCCAGCAGCTTAGCACAGGGTAACTACGAGCAGTACTTC.